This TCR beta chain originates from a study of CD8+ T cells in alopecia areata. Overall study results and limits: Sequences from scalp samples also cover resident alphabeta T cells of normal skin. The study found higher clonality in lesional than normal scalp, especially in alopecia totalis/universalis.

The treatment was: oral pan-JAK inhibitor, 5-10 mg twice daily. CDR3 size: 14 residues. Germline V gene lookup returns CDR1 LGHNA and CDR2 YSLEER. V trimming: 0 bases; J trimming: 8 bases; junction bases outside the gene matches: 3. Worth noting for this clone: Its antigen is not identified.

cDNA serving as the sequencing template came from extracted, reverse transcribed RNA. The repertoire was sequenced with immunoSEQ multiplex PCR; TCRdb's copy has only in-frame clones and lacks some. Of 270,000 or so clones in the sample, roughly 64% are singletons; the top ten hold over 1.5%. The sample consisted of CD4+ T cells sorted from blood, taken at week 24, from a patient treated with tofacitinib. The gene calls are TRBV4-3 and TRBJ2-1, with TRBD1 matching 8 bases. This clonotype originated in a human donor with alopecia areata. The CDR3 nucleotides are TGCGCCAGCAGCCAAGAGGACAGGGACCATGAGCAGTTCTTC. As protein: CASSQEDRDHEQFF.